This TCR beta chain was observed in a study of T cell repertoires in cytomegalovirus infection. TCRdb fed the reads into MiXCR, producing one record per CDR3 protein. The sample lists roughly 320,000 distinct CDR3 sequences; more than 8% were seen once. Germline values: CDR1 DFQATT, CDR2 SNEGSKA (reference sequence). The CDR3 has 15 amino acids. V was pared by 3 bases and J by 3 bases, with 7 bases of the junction left unmatched. This clonotype was counted between two and nine times. The sample taken for sequencing was PBMCs. The chain links TRBV20-1 to TRBJ2-3, with 9 bases fitting TRBD2. This clonotype was sampled from a human donor in good health (CMV status not recorded). Some clones in this sample may be carry-over from other donors' samples. CDR3 residues: CSASRWLAGTDTQYF. Here the CDR3 DNA reads TGCAGTGCTAGTAGGTGGCTAGCGGGGACAGATACGCAGTATTTT.